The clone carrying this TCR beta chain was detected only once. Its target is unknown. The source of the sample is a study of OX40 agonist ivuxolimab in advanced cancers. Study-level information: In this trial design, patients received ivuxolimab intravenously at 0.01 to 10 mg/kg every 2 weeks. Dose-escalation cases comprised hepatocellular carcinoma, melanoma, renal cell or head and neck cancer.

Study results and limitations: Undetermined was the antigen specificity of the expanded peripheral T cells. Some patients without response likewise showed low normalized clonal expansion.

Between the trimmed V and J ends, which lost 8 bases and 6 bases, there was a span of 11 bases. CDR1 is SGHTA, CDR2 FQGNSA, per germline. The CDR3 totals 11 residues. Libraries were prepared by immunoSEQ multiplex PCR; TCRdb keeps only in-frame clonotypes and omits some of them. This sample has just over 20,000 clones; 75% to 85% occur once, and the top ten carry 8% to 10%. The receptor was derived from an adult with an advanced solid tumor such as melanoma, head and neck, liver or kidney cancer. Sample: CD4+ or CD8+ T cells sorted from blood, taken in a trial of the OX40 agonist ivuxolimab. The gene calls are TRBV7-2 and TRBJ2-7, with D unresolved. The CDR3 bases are TGTGCCAGCTCCCGAGCGACCGAGCAGTACTTC. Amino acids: CASSRATEQYF.